This T cell receptor beta chain was captured by sequencing in a study of low-dose radiotherapy and immunotherapy resistance in tumors. On the study more broadly: Participants in Cohort 1 were administered 0.5 Gy per fraction at 2-week intervals, to a cumulative dose of 6.5 Gy. A total of 13 Gy over 26 weeks was given to Cohort 2 as 1 Gy per fraction every two weeks.

Time point described: after trial treatment. Treatment specified: LDRT plus nivolumab, ipilimumab, low-dose cyclophosphamide and aspirin (RACIN trial). Treatment of the donors consisted of nivolumab and ipilimumab (plus aspirin, low-dose cyclophosphamide and low-dose radiotherapy). There are 16 residues in the CDR3. Germline V lookup: CDR1 MNHEY, CDR2 SVGEGT. Trimming took off 5 bases at V and 1 base at J, with 15 bases between the two ends. This clonotype was seen ten or more times. TRAV- and TRBV-specific primers, spanning alpha and beta chains, primed first-strand cDNA. The authors amplified TCRs for about 20 PCR cycles with a constant-region primer and a V-primer adapter. In vitro transcription served to amplify the isolated mRNA. TCRdb analysed the reads with MiXCR anew, one entry per CDR3 protein. The data contain under 90,000 distinct CDR3 sequences, less than 20% of them singletons.

This clonotype originated in a male donor with prostate cancer. This rearrangement joins TRBV6-2 or TRBV6-3 to TRBJ2-1; TRBD1 might be the D (6 bases). The sample in question was PBMCs, obtained after low-dose radiotherapy plus immunotherapy. The chain's CDR3 is CASSPAGEASYNEQFF. CDR3 bases: TGTGCCAGCAGTCCGGCAGGGGAAGCTTCCTACAATGAGCAGTTCTTC.